The 4 T cell receptor beta chains reported below all come from one sample, sequenced in a study of molecular identifiers for immune sequencing clone quantification. TCRdb ran MiXCR on the PCR reads and lists one entry per CDR3 protein. The sample has around 460,000 distinct CDR3 sequences, around 25% seen once; the top ten hold over 0.6%. Sequences were obtained from naive CD8+ T cells from blood, with Jurkat cell RNA spiked in. Subset denoted: FACS-sorted CD8+CD4-CCR7+CD45RA+ naive T cells. The receptors come from a human donor in good health. Some libraries in this study had Jurkat cell RNA spiked in.

There are a few counts of this clonotype. J is TRBJ2-7 and V is TRBV20-1, with 8 positions matching TRBD1. Germline CDR1 and CDR2: DFQATT and SNEGSKA (reference sequence). The J segment lost 4 bases and the V segment lost 5 bases, leaving 10 bases of the junction unmatched. The CDR3 spans 14 residues. Here the CDR3 DNA reads TGCAGTGCTCTTCGGACAGGGACCCCATACGAGCAGTACTTC. This translates into CSALRTGTPYEQYF.

The rearrangement joins TRBV6-5 to TRBJ2-3; 8 positions match TRBD2. J lost 0 bases, V lost 4 bases, and 6 bases had no gene match. Germline values: CDR1 MNHEY, CDR2 SVGAGI. The CDR3 consists of 16 residues. The CDR3 loop is CASSCALAGSTDTQYF. As DNA, the CDR3 is TGTGCCAGCAGTTGCGCCTTAGCGGGGAGCACAGATACGCAGTATTTT.

On this clonotype itself: Likely a read error: the CDR3 ends without its conserved phenylalanine or tryptophan. This chain joins TRBV27 and TRBJ1-1, with unresolved D. Germline V gene sequence: CDR1 MNHEY, CDR2 SMNVEV (reference sequence). Trimming cost V 5 bases and J 11 bases, with 18 bases left between them. The CDR3 is 13 amino acids. Here the CDR3 DNA reads TGTGCCAGCAGTGCCCTCGACCCCCTGTTGGCTTTCCTT. Translating it yields CASSALDPLLAFL.

This clonotype was recorded many times. V is TRBV4-1 and J is TRBJ2-7; D possibly uses TRBD1 or TRBD2 (5 bases each). Germline V gene lookup returns CDR1 MGHRA and CDR2 YSYEKL. The V end lost 3 bases, the J end lost 4 bases, and 10 bases lay between the germline ends. The CDR3 runs to 13 residues. The CDR3 region has the DNA TGCGCCAGCAGCCAGATGGGGGAGTACGAGCAGTACTTC. Encoded protein: CASSQMGEYEQYF.